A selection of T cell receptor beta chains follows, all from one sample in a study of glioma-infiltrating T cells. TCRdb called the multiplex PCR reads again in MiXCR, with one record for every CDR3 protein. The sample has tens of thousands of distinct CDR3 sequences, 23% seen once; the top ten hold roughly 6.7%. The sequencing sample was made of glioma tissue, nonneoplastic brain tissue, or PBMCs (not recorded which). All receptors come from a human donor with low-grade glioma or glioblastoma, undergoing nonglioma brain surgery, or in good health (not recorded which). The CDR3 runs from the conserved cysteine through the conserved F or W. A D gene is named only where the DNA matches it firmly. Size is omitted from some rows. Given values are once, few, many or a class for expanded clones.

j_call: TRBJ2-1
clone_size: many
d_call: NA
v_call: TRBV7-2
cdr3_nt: TGTGCCAGCAGCTTAGCAGAGGGGGTATCGCATGAGCAGTTCTTC
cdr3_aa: CASSLAEGVSHEQFF

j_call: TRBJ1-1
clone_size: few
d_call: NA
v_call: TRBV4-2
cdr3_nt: TGTGCCAGCAGCCCTCACGGCGGACGCCCAGGAACTGAAGCTTTCTTT
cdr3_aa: CASSPHGGRPGTEAFF

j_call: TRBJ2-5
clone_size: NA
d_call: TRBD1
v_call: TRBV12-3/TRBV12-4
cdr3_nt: TGTGCCAGCAGCCGGGACAGGGGGCTACGAGAGACCCAGTACTTC
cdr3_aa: CASSRDRGLRETQYF

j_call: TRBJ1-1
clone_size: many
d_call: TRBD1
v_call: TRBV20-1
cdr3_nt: TGCAGTGCTAGGAGGACAGGGGCTCTGAACACTGAAGCTTTCTTT
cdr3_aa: CSARRTGALNTEAFF

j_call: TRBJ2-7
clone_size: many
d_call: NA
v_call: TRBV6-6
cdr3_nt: TGTGCCAGCAGTTACTCTTGGGCGTCTTCCTACGAGCAGTACTTC
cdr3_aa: CASSYSWASSYEQYF

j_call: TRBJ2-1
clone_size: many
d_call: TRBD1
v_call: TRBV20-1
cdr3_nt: TGCAGTGCAAAGACAGGGTTTGAGCAGTTCTTC
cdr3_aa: CSAKTGFEQFF

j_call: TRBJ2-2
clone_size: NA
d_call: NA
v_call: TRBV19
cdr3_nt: TGCGCCAGTAGTAGCTTACTAAATAGGGTCCCGTCCTTTCTCAACACCGGGGAGCTGTTTTTT
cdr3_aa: CASSSLLNRVPSFLNTGELFF

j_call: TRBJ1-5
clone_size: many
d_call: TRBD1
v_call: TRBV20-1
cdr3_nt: TGCAGTGCTAGAGAGGCAGGGGGAGGTCAGCCCCAGCATTTT
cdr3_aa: CSAREAGGGQPQHF

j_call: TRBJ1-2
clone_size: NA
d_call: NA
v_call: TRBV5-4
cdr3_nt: TGTGTCAGCAGCGTTGACCGGGACGCTGGCTACACCTTC
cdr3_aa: CVSSVDRDAGYTF

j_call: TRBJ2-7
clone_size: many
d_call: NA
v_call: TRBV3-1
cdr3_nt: TGTGCCAGCAGCCACGAGGGCGAGCAGTACTTC
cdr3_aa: CASSHEGEQYF

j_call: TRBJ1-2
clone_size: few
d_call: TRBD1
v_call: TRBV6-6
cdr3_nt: TGTGCCAGCAGTTACTCCTTGGACAGGGGTTGGGACTATGGCTACACCTTC
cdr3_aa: CASSYSLDRGWDYGYTF

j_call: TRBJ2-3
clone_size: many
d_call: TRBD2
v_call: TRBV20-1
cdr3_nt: TGCAGTGCTAGAGATGGACTAGGCCGGGCAGATACGCAGTATTTT
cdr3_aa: CSARDGLGRADTQYF

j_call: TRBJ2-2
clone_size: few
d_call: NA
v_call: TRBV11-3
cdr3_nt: TGTGCCAGCAGCTTAGGGAAGACCACCGGGGAGCTGTTTTTT
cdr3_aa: CASSLGKTTGELFF

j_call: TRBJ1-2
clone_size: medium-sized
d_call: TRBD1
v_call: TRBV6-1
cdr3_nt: TGTGCCAGCAGTCCCGACAGGGCTCCCTATGGCTACACCTTC
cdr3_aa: CASSPDRAPYGYTF

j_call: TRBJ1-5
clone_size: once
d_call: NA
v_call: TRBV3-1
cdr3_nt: TGTGCCAGCAGCCACCGAGGGGTGTGCAATCAGCCCCAGCATTTT
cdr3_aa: CASSHRGVCNQPQHF

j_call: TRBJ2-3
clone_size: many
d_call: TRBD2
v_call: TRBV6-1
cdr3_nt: TGTGCCAGCAGTGAATGGACTAGCGGGAGTAGCACAGATACGCAGTATTTT
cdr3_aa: CASSEWTSGSSTDTQYF

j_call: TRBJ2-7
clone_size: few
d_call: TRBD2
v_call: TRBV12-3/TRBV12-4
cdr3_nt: TGTGCCAGCAGCCGGGACTACTCTCTCGAGCAGTACTTC
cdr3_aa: CASSRDYSLEQYF

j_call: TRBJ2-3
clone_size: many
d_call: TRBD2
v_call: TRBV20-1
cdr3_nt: TGCAGTGCTAGAGGGACTAGCGGGCGTGCGGATACGCAGTATTTT
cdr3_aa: CSARGTSGRADTQYF

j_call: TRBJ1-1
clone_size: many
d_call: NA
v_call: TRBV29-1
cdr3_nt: TGCAGCGCCACAGGTAACACTGAAGCTTTCTTT
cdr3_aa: CSATGNTEAFF

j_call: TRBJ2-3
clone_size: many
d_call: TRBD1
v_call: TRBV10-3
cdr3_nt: TGTGCCATCAGGAAGGGACAGGGGGCCCTGGGCACAGATACGCAGTATTTT
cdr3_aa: CAIRKGQGALGTDTQYF

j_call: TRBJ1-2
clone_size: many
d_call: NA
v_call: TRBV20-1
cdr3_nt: TGCAGTGCAAAACAGGGAGGCTATGGCTACACCTTC
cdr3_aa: CSAKQGGYGYTF

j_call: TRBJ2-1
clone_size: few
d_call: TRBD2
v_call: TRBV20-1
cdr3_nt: TGCAGTGCTAGATACCCCGGGACTAGCGGGAATCGGTCCTACAATGAGCAGTTCTTC
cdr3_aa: CSARYPGTSGNRSYNEQFF

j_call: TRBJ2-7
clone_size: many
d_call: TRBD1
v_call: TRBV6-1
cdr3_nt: TGTGCCAGCAGCTTCGGGACAGCCTCTTCCTACGAGCAGTACTTC
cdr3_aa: CASSFGTASSYEQYF

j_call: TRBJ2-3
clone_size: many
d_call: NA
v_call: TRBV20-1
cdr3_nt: TGCAGTGCTAGAGATCCGGCTAGCGGCACAGATACGCAGTATTTT
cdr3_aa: CSARDPASGTDTQYF

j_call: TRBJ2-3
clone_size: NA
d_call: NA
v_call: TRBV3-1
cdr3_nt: TGTGCCAGCAGCCAGCTTAGCACAGATACGCAGTATTTT
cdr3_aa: CASSQLSTDTQYF

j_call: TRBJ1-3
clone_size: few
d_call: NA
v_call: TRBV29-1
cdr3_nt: TGCAGCGTGCTCGCGACGGATCACTCTGGAAACACCATATATTTT
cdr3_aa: CSVLATDHSGNTIYF

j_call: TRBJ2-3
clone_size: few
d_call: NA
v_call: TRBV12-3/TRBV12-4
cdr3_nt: TGTGCCAGCAGTTTCCGGGGGCGCGATCTCACAGATACGCAGTATTTT
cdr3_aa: CASSFRGRDLTDTQYF

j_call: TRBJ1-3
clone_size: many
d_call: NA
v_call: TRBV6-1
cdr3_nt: TGTGCCAGCAGTGAAATGCGGGGGAACTCTGGAAACACCATATATTTT
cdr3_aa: CASSEMRGNSGNTIYF

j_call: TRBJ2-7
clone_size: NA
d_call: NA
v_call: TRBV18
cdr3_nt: TGTGCCAGCTCACCTCGCTCCTACGAGCAGTACTTC
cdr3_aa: CASSPRSYEQYF

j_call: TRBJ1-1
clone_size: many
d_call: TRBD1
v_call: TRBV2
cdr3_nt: TGTGCCAGCACCCTGGACAGGATGGGGAACACTGAAGCTTTCTTT
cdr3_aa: CASTLDRMGNTEAFF

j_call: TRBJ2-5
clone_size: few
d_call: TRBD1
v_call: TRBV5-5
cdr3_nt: TGTGCCAGCAGCTCCCGGCCCCGACAGGGGCCCAAAGAGACCCAGTACTTC
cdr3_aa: CASSSRPRQGPKETQYF

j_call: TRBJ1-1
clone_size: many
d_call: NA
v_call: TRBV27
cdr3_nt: TGTGCCAGCAGTTTGGGGGGGGGGAACACTGAAGCTTTCTTT
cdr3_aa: CASSLGGGNTEAFF

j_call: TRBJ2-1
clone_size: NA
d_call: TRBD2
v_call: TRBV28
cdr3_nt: TGTGCCACCCGGACTAGCGGGTGTTACAATGAGCAGTTCTTC
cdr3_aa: CATRTSGCYNEQFF

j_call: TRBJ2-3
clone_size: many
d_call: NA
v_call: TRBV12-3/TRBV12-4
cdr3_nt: TGTGCCAGCAGTTTTATGGATACGCAGTATTTT
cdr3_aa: CASSFMDTQYF

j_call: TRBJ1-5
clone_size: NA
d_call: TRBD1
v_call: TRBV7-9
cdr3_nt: TGTGCCAGCAGCAATGGACAGGGGAGGGTCGGACTTAACAATCGGCCCCAGCATTTT
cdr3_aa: CASSNGQGRVGLNNRPQHF

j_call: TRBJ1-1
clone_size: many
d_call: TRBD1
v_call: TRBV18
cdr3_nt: TGTGCCAGCTCACCCGGTACAGGGGTTGGATCCACTGAAGCTTTCTTT
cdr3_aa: CASSPGTGVGSTEAFF

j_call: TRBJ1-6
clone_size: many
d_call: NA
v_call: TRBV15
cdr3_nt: TGTGCCACCAGCAGGCCCCTCGGAGATTCACCCCTCCACTTT
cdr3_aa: CATSRPLGDSPLHF